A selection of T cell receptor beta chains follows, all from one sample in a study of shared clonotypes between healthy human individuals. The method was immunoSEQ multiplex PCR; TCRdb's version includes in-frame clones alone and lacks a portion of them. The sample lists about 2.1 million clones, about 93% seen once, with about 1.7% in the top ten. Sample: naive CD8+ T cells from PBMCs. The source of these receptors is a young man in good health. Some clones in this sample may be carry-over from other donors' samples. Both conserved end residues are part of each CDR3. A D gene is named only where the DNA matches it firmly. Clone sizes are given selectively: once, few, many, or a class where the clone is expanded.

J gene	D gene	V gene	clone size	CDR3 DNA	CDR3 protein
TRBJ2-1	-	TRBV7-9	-	TGTGCCAGCAGCCCCTCCCGGGCCTCCTACAATGAGCAGTTCTTC	CASSPSRASYNEQFF
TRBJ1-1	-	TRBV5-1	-	TGCGCCAGCAGCTTGAATATAGGGGGATCCACTGAAGCTTTCTTT	CASSLNIGGSTEAFF
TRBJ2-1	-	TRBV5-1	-	TGCGCCAGCAGCGGGGCCACAGGTTTGGGCTACAATGAGCAGTTCTTC	CASSGATGLGYNEQFF
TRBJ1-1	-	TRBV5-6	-	TGTGCCAGCAGTTGGGGGGGCACTGAAGCTTTCTTT	CASSWGGTEAFF
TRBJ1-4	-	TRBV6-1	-	TGTGCCAGCAGTGAACGGGGAGGGACGGGTGAAAAACTGTTTTTT	CASSERGGTGEKLFF
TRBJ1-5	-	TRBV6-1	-	TGTGCCAGCAGTGAAGCAATGGGGAACAGCAATCAGCCCCAGCATTTT	CASSEAMGNSNQPQHF
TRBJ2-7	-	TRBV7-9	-	TGTGCCAGCAGCTTAGGCGTGGGCGAGCAGTACTTC	CASSLGVGEQYF
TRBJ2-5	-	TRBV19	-	TGTGCCAGTAGTATAGCCGGGGAGACCCAGTACTTC	CASSIAGETQYF
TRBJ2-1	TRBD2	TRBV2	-	TGTGCCAGCAGTTCCTGGACTAGCGGAGACAATGAGCAGTTCTTC	CASSSWTSGDNEQFF
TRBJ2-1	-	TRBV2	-	TGTGCCAGCAGTGAAAGCCGGGGACACATCTCCTACAATGAGCAGTTCTTC	CASSESRGHISYNEQFF
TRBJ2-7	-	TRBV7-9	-	TGTGCCAGCAGCCCCGGACCCTCCTACGAGCAGTACTTC	CASSPGPSYEQYF
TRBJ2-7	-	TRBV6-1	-	TGTGCCAGCAGTGAAATCCTCGGCGAGCAGTACTTC	CASSEILGEQYF
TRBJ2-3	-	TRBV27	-	TGTGCCAGCAGTTTCCGACACGACCCCAATACGCAGTATTTT	CASSFRHDPNTQYF
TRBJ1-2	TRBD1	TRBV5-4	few	TGTGCCAGCAGCTTCCGGACAGGGGGTCATGGCTACACCTTC	CASSFRTGGHGYTF
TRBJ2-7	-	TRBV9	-	TGTGCCAGCGCCACAGGGCAATCCTACGAGCAGTACTTC	CASATGQSYEQYF
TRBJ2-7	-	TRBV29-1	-	TGCAGCGGAAGGACTCAATCGTCCTACGAGCAGTACTTC	CSGRTQSSYEQYF
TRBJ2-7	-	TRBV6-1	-	TGTGCCAGCAGATCGCAGAGAGACTACGAGCAGTACTTC	CASRSQRDYEQYF
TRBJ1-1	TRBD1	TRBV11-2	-	TGTGCCAGCAGCTTATTCTTCCGGGACAGGGTCGGGAACACTGAAGCTTTCTTT	CASSLFFRDRVGNTEAFF